These T cell receptor beta chains were read from a single sample in a study of beta chain features in type 1 diabetes. Generated by immunoSEQ multiplex PCR, the TCRdb table keeps only in-frame clones and is missing some. The sample lists around 280,000 clones, 15% occurring once. Sequences were obtained from naive CD4+ T cells from blood. The receptors come from a man aged 18 to 35 with type 1 diabetes. CDR3s include the opening cysteine and the closing phenylalanine or tryptophan. Fields, in order: D gene, clone size, J gene, V gene, CDR3 protein, CDR3 DNA. The D gene is left open where the match is weak. A clone size is listed for some rows: how often the clone was seen (once, few, many), or a class if it is expanded.

-,once,TRBJ2-7,TRBV11-2,CASSLLRAGLSYEQYF,TGTGCCAGCAGCCTCCTCCGGGCGGGGCTCTCCTACGAGCAGTACTTC
TRBD1,few,TRBJ1-2,TRBV11-2,CASSQPGQGGKGYTF,TGTGCCAGCAGCCAACCGGGACAGGGTGGAAAGGGCTACACCTTC
TRBD1,-,TRBJ2-3,TRBV29-1,CSAITTGGFTDTQYF,TGCAGCGCTATAACGACAGGGGGGTTCACAGATACGCAGTATTTT
TRBD1,-,TRBJ2-3,TRBV9,CASSVGQGAGTDTQYF,TGTGCCAGCAGCGTAGGCCAGGGGGCGGGCACAGATACGCAGTATTTT
TRBD1,-,TRBJ1-5,TRBV29-1,CSVGQGGGPQHF,TGCAGCGTCGGACAGGGTGGGGGGCCCCAGCATTTT
TRBD1,few,TRBJ2-7,TRBV7-9,CASSLTGVTYEQYF,TGTGCCAGCAGCCTGACAGGGGTAACCTACGAGCAGTACTTC
TRBD2,-,TRBJ2-1,TRBV5-6,CASSLPPGRLAGGYNEQFF,TGTGCCAGCAGCTTGCCCCCCGGGCGCCTAGCGGGGGGGTACAATGAGCAGTTCTTC
-,once,TRBJ1-3,TRBV30,CAWSTSSSGNTIYF,TGTGCCTGGAGTACGAGTTCCTCTGGAAACACCATATATTTT
-,-,TRBJ2-1,TRBV5-6,CASRRLYLSSYNEQFF,TGTGCCAGCAGGCGACTATACCTGAGCTCCTACAATGAGCAGTTCTTC
-,few,TRBJ2-3,TRBV11-2,CASCSLSTDTQYF,TGTGCCAGCTGTTCACTTAGCACAGATACGCAGTATTTT
-,-,TRBJ1-4,TRBV7-9,CASSLTRGTNEKLFF,TGTGCCAGCAGCTTAACCCGGGGGACTAATGAAAAACTGTTTTTT
-,-,TRBJ2-7,TRBV19,CASSIVAAAYEQYF,TGTGCCAGTAGTATCGTTGCGGCAGCCTACGAGCAGTACTTC
-,-,TRBJ2-1,TRBV7-7,CASSPAGGGPYNEQFF,TGTGCCAGCAGCCCGGCCGGTGGGGGCCCCTACAATGAGCAGTTCTTC
TRBD2,few,TRBJ2-1,TRBV28,CASSFEMGGESDEQFF,TGTGCCAGCAGTTTCGAGATGGGGGGGGAGTCGGATGAGCAGTTCTTC
TRBD2,-,TRBJ2-4,TRBV30,CACLFRREVAKNIQYF,TGTGCCTGTTTATTCAGGCGGGAGGTGGCCAAAAACATTCAGTACTTC
-,few,TRBJ2-3,TRBV5-8,CASSKGDGTDTQYF,TGTGCCAGCAGCAAAGGAGACGGCACAGATACGCAGTATTTT
-,-,TRBJ2-5,TRBV29-1,CSVIPSQETQETQYF,TGCAGCGTAATACCCTCACAGGAAACCCAAGAGACCCAGTACTTC
TRBD2,-,TRBJ2-7,TRBV7-9,CASSLARTSGSEQYF,TGTGCCAGCAGCTTAGCTCGGACTAGCGGGAGCGAGCAGTACTTC
-,-,TRBJ2-7,TRBV27,CASSLGRTDYEQYF,TGTGCCAGCAGTTTGGGCCGGACAGATTACGAGCAGTACTTC
-,-,TRBJ1-6,TRBV18,CASSPPRRVSPLHF,TGTGCCAGCTCACCTCCGAGGAGGGTCTCACCCCTCCACTTT
-,-,TRBJ2-3,TRBV28,CASGGGHRTDTQYF,TGTGCCAGCGGGGGGGGCCATCGCACAGATACGCAGTATTTT
TRBD1,few,TRBJ2-5,TRBV7-6,CASSLFWTGKGGETQYF,TGTGCCAGCAGCTTATTCTGGACAGGGAAAGGGGGAGAGACCCAGTACTTC
TRBD2,-,TRBJ2-1,TRBV11-2,CASSSRLAGESYNEQFF,TGTGCCAGCAGCTCGAGACTAGCGGGGGAGTCCTACAATGAGCAGTTCTTC
-,few,TRBJ1-3,TRBV5-6,CASSSYTSTGNTIYF,TGTGCCAGCAGCTCTTACACAAGTACTGGAAACACCATATATTTT
TRBD1,few,TRBJ2-3,TRBV7-9,CASSSGTGSTDTQYF,TGTGCCAGCAGCTCCGGGACAGGAAGCACAGATACGCAGTATTTT
TRBD1,-,TRBJ2-5,TRBV10-3,CAISDSRQGQETQYF,TGTGCCATCAGTGATTCCAGACAGGGGCAAGAGACCCAGTACTTC
TRBD2,-,TRBJ2-3,TRBV19,CASTDRGLGSTDTQYF,TGTGCCAGTACCGACCGAGGACTAGGGAGCACAGATACGCAGTATTTT
-,-,TRBJ2-3,TRBV18,CASSSPSTDTQYF,TGTGCCAGCTCATCTCCTAGCACAGATACGCAGTATTTT
TRBD1,few,TRBJ2-7,TRBV13,CASTTRGRGQGIRSSYEQYF,TGTGCCAGCACCACCCGCGGTAGGGGACAGGGGATTCGGAGCTCCTACGAGCAGTACTTC